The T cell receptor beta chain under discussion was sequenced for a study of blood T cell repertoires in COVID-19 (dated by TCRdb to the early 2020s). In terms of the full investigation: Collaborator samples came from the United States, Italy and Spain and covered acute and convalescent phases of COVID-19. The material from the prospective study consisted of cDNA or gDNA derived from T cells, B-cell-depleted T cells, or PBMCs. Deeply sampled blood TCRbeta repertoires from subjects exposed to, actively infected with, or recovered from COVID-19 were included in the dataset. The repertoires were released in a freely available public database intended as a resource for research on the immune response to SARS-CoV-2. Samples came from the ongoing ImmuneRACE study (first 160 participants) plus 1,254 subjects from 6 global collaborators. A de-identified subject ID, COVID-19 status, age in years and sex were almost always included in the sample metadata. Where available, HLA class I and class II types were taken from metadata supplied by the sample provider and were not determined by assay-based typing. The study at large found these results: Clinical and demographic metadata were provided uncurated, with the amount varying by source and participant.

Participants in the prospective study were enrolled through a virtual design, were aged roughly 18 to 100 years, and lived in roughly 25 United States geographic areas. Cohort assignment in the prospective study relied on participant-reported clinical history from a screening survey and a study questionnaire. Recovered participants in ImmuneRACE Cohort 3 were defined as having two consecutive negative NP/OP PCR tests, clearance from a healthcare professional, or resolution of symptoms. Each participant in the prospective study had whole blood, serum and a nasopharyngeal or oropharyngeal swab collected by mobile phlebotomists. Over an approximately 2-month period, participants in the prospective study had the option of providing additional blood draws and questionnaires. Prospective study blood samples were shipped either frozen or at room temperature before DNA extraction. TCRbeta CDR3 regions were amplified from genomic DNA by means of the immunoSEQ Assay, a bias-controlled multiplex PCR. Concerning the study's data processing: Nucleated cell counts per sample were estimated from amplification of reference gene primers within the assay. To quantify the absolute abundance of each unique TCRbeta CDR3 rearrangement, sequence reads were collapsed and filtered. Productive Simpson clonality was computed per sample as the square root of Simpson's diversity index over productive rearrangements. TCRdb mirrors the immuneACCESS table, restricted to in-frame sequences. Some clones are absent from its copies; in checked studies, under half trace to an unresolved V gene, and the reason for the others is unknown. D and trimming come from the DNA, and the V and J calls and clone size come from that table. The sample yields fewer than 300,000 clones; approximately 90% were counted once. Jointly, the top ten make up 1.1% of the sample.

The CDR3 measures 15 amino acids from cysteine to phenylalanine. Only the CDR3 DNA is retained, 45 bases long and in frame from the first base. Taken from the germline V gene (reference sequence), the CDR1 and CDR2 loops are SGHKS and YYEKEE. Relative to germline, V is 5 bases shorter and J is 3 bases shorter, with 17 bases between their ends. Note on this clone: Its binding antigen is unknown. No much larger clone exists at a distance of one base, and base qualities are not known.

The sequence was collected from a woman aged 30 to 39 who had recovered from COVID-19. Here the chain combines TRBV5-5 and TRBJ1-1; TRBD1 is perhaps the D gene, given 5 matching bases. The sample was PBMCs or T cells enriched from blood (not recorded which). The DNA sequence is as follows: TGTGCCAGCAGAACCAGGGCCATTAGTGACACTGAAGCTTTCTTT. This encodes CASRTRAISDTEAFF.